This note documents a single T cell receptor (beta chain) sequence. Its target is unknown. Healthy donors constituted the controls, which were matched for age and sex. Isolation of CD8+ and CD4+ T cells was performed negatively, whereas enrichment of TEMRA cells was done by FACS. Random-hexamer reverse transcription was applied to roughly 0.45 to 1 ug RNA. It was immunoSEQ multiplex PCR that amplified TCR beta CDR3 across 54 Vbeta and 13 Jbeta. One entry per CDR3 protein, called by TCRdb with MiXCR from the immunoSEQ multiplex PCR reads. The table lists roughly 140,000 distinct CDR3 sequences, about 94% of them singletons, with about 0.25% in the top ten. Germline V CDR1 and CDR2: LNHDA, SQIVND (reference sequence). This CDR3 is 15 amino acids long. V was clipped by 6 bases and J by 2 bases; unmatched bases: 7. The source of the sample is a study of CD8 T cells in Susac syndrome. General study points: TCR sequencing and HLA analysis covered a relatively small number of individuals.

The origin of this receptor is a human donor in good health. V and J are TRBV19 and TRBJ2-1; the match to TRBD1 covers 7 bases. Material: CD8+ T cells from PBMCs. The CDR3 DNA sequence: TGTGCCAGTAGCCTAGACAGGGACCCCTACAATGAGCAGTTCTTC. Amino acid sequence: CASSLDRDPYNEQFF.